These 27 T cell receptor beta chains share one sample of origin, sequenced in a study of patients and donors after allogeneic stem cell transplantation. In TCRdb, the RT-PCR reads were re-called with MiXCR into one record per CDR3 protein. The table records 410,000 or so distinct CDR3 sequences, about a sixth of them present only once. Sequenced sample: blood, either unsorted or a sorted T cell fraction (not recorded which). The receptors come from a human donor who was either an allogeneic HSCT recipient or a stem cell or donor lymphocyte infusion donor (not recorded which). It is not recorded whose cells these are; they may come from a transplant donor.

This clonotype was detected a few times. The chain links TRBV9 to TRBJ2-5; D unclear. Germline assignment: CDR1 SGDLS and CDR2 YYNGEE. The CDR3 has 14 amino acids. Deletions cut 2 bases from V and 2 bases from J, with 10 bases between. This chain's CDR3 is CASSVRWDQETQYF. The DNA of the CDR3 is TGTGCCAGCAGCGTGAGATGGGATCAAGAGACCCAGTACTTC.

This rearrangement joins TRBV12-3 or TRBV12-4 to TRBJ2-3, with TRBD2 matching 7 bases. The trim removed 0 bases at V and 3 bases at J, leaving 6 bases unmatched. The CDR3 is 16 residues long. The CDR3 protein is CASSLAGGPDTDTQYF. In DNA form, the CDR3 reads TGTGCCAGCAGTTTAGCGGGAGGGCCTGATACAGATACGCAGTATTTT.

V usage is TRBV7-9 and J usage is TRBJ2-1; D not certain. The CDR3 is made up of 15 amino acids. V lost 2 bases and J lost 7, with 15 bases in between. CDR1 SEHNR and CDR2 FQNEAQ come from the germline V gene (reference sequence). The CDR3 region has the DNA TGTGCCAGCAGCTTAACCTCCCTTTTGACAAATGAGCAGTTCTTC. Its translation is CASSLTSLLTNEQFF.

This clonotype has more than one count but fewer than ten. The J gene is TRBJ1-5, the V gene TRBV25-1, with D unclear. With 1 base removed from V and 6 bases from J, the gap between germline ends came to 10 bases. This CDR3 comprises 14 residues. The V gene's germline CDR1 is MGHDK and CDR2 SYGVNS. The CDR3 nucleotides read TGTGCCAGCAGTGAATCTGAGTCTAGTCAGCCCCAGCATTTT. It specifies CASSESESSQPQHF.

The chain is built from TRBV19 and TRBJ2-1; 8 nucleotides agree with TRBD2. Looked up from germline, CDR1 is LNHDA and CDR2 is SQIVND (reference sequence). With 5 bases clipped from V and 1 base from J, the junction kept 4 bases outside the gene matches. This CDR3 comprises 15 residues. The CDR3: CASSGLAHSYNEQFF. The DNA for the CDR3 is TGTGCCAGTAGTGGACTAGCCCATTCCTACAATGAGCAGTTCTTC. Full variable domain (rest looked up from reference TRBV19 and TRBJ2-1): DGGITQSPKYLFRKEGQNVTLSCEQNLNHDAMYWYRQDPGQGLRLIYYSQIVNDFQKGDIAEGYSVSREKKESFPLTVTSAQKNPTAFYLCASSGLAHSYNEQFFGPGTRLTVL.

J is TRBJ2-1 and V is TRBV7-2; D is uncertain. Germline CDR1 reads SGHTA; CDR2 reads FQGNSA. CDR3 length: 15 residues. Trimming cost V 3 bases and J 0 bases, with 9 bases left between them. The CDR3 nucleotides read TGTGCCAGCAGCTTTGAAGGCAGCTCCTACAATGAGCAGTTCTTC. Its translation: CASSFEGSSYNEQFF.

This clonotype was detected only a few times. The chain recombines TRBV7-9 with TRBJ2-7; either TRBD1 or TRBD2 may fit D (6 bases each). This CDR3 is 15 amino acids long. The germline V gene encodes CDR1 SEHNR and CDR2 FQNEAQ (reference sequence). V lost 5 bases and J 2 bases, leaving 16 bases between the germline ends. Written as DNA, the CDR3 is TGTGCCAGCAGCCAACACGGGGGCGTAGCCTACGAGCAGTACTTC. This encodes CASSQHGGVAYEQYF.

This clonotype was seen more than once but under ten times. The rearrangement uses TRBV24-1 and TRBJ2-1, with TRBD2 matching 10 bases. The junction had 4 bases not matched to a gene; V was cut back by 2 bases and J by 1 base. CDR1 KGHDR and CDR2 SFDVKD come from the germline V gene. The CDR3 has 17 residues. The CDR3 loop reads CATSDYQAGGSYNEQFF. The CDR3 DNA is TGTGCCACCAGTGATTATCAAGCGGGAGGGTCCTACAATGAGCAGTTCTTC.

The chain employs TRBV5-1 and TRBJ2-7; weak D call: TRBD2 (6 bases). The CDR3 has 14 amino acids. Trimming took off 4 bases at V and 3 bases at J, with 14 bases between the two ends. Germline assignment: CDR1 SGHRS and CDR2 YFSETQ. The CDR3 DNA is TGCGCCAGCAGCACCGTCGGGGGTTTCTACGAGCAGTACTTC. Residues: CASSTVGGFYEQYF.

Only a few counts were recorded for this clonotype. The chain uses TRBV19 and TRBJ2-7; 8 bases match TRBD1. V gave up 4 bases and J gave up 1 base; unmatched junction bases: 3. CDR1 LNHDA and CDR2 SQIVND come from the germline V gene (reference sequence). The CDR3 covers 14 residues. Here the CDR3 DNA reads TGTGCCAGTAGTACCCGGGACAGGTCCTACGAGCAGTACTTC. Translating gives CASSTRDRSYEQYF.

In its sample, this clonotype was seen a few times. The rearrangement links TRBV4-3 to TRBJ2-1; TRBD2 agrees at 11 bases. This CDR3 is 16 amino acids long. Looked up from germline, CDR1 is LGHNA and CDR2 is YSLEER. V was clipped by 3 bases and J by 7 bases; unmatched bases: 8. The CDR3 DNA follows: TGCGCCAGCAGCCAGATCGGGACTAGCGGTGGGAATGAGCAGTTCTTC. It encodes CASSQIGTSGGNEQFF.

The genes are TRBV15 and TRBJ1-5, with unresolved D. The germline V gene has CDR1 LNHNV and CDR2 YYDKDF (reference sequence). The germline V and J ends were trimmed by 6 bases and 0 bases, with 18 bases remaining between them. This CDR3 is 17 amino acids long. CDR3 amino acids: CATRSSGWGYSNQPQHF. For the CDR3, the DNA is TGTGCCACCAGGTCAAGTGGGTGGGGATATAGCAATCAGCCCCAGCATTTT.

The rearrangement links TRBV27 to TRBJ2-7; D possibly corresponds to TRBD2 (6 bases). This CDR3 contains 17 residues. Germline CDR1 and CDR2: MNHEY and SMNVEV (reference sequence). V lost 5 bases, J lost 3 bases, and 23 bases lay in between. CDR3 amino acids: CASSPLGLTSSYYEQYF. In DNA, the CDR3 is TGTGCCAGCAGTCCCCTGGGACTCACTTCCTCATACTACGAGCAGTACTTC.

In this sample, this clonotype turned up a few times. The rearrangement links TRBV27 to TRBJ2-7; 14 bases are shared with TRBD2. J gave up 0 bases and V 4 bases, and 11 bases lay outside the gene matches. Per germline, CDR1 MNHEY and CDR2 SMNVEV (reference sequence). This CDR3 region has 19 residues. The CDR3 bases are TGTGCCAGCAGTTACCTCCGGACTAGCGGGGGGTTAAGCTCCTACGAGCAGTACTTC. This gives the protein CASSYLRTSGGLSSYEQYF.

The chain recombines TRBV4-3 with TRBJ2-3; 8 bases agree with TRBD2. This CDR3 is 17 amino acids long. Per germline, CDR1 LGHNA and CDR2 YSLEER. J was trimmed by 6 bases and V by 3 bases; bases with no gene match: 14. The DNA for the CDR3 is TGCGCCAGCAGCCAGGGGGGTAGCGGGGCCCCAGGGGATACGCAGTATTTT. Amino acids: CASSQGGSGAPGDTQYF.

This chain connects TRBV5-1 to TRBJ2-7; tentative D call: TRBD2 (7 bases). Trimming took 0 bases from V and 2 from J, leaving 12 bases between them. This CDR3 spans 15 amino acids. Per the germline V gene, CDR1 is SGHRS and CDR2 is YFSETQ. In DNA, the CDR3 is TGCGCCAGCAGCTTGGCAGGGGACTATACCTACGAGCAGTACTTC. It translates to CASSLAGDYTYEQYF.

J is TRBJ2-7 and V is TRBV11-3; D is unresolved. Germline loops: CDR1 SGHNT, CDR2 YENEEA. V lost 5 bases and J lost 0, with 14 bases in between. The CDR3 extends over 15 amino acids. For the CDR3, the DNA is TGTGCCAGCAGCGATCCAGTCCGAAGCTCCTACGAGCAGTACTTC. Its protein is CASSDPVRSSYEQYF. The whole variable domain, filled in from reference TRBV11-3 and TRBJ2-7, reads EAGVVQSPRYKIIEKKQPVAFWCNPISGHNTLYWYLQNLGQGPELLIRYENEEAVDDSQLPKDRFSAERLKGVDSTLKIQPAELGDSAVYLCASSDPVRSSYEQYFGPGTRLTVT.

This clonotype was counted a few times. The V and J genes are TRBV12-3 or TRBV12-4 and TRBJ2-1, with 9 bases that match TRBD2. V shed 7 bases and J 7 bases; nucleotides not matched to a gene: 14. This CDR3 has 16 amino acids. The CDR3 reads CASTLAGGPTWNEQFF. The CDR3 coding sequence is TGTGCCAGCACCCTCGCGGGAGGGCCGACTTGGAATGAGCAGTTCTTC.

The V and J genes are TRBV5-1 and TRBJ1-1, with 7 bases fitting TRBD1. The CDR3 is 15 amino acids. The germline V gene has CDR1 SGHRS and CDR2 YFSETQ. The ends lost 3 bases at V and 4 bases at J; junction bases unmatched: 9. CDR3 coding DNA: TGCGCCAGCAGCTCGACAGGGTCCGGGGGCACTGAAGCTTTCTTT. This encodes CASSSTGSGGTEAFF. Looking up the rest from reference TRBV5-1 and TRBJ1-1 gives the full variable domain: KAGVTQTPRYLIKTRGQQVTLSCSPISGHRSVSWYQQTPGQGLQFLFEYFSETQRNKGNFPGRFSGRQFSNSRSEMNVSTLELGDSALYLCASSSTGSGGTEAFFGQGTRLTVV.

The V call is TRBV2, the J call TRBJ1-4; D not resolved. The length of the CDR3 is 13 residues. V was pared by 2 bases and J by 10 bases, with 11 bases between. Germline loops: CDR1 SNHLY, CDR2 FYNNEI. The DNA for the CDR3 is TGTGCCAGCAGTGAATCAGGCCCTGGAAAACTGTTTTTT. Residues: CASSESGPGKLFF.

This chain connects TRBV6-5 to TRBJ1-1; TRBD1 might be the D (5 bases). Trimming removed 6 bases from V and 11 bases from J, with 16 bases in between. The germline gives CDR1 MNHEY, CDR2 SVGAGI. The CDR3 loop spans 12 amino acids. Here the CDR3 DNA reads TGTGCCAGCAGCCCCGGACCCGGGGGGGCTTTCTTT. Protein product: CASSPGPGGAFF.

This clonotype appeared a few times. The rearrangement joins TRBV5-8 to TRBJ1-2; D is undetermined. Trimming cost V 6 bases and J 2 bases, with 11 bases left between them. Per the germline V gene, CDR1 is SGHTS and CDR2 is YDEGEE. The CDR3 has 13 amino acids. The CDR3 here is CASNSQENYGYTF. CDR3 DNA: TGTGCCAGCAACTCCCAGGAAAACTATGGCTACACCTTC.

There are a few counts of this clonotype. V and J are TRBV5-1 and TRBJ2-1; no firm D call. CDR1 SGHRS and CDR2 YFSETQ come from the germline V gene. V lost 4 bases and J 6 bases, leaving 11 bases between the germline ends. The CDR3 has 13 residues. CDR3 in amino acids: CASSPGPTNEQFF. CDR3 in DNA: TGCGCCAGCAGCCCCGGGCCGACCAATGAGCAGTTCTTC. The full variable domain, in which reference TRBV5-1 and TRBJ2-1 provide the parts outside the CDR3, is KAGVTQTPRYLIKTRGQQVTLSCSPISGHRSVSWYQQTPGQGLQFLFEYFSETQRNKGNFPGRFSGRQFSNSRSEMNVSTLELGDSALYLCASSPGPTNEQFFGPGTRLTVL.

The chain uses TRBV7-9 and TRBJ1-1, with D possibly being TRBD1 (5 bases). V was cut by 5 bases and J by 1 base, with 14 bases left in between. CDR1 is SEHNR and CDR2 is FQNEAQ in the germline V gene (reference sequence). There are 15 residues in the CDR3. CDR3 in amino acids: CASSAPGRKNTEAFF. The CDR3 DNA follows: TGTGCCAGCAGCGCTCCGGGACGGAAGAACACTGAAGCTTTCTTT.

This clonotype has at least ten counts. CDR3 amino acids: CASSQHYRVPQHF. DNA for the CDR3: TGCGCCAGCAGCCAGCATTACAGGGTCCCCCAGCATTTT. The chain combines TRBV4-1 with TRBJ1-5; D perhaps matches TRBD1 (6 bases). The CDR3 is made up of 13 amino acids. V lost 3 bases and J 10 bases, leaving 13 bases between the germline ends. Per germline, CDR1 MGHRA and CDR2 YSYEKL.

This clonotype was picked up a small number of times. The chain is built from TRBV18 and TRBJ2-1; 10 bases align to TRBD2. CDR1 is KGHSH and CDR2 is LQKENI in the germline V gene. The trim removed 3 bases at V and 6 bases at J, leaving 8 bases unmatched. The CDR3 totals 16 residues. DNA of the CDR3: TGTGCCAGCTCACCGCCGGGACTAGCGTTCCCCAATGAGCAGTTCTTC. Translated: CASSPPGLAFPNEQFF.

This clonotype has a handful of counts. DNA of the CDR3: TGTGCCAGCTCTGCACTGGAGTTCTATGGCTACACCTTC. It translates to CASSALEFYGYTF. V usage is TRBV19 and J usage is TRBJ1-2, with D hard to call. V was clipped by 9 bases and J by 4 bases, with 15 bases between them. This CDR3 region has 13 residues. Germline V lookup: CDR1 LNHDA, CDR2 SQIVND (reference sequence).